This T cell receptor (beta chain) was captured by sequencing in a study of OX40 agonist ivuxolimab in advanced cancers. Study in general: Dose-escalation patients' cancers were hepatocellular carcinoma, melanoma, renal cell or head and neck cancer.

Clones were sequenced by immunoSEQ multiplex PCR, and TCRdb holds only the in-frame ones, with some missing. This repertoire shows 50,000 to 60,000 clones, around 81% found once; its top ten account for around 4.3%. The CDR3 covers 13 residues. Germline V gives CDR1 SGHDT, CDR2 YYEEEE. V lost 1 base and J lost 3, with 8 bases in between. The sequence derives from an adult with an advanced solid tumor such as melanoma, head and neck, liver or kidney cancer. Specimen: CD4+ or CD8+ T cells sorted from blood, collected in a trial of the OX40 agonist ivuxolimab. This rearrangement joins TRBV5-6 to TRBJ2-7; the D gene is possibly TRBD1 (5 bases). CDR3 in amino acids: CASSLRDSYEQYF. CDR3 DNA sequence: TGTGCCAGCAGCTTGCGAGACAGCTACGAGCAGTACTTC.